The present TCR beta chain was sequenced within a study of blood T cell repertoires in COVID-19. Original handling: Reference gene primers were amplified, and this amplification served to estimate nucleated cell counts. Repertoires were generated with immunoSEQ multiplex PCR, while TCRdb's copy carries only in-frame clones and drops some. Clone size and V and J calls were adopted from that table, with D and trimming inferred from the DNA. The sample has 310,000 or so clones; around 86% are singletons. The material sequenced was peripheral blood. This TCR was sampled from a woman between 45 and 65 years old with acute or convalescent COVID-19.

CDR3 nucleotides: TGTGCCAGTAGCGACACCGACTCTGGAAACACCATATATTTT. Translation gives CASSDTDSGNTIYF. The chain recombines TRBV19 with TRBJ1-3, with unresolved D. CDR1 LNHDA and CDR2 SQIVND come from the germline V gene (reference sequence). The CDR3 is made up of 14 amino acids. V lost 6 bases to trimming and J lost 0 bases, with 9 bases between them.